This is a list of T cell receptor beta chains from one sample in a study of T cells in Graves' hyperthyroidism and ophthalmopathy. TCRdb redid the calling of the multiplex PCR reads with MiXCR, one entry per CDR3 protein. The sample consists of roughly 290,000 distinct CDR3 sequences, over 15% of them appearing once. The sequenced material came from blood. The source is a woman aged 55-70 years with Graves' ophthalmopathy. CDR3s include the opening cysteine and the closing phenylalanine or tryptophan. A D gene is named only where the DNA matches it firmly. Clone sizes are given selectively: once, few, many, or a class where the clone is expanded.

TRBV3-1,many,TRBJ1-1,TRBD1,CASSKTGMNTEAFF,TGTGCCAGCAGCAAGACAGGGATGAACACTGAAGCTTTCTTT
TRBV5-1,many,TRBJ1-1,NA,CASSLGEDRVTEAFF,TGCGCCAGCAGCTTGGGTGAGGATCGGGTCACTGAAGCTTTCTTT
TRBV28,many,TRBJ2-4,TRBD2,CASKPHSGSNIQYF,TGTGCCAGCAAACCCCATAGCGGGAGTAACATTCAGTACTTC
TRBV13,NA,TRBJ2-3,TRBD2,CASSGLAGGVATDTQYF,TGTGCCAGCAGCGGATTAGCGGGAGGCGTCGCCACAGATACGCAGTATTTT
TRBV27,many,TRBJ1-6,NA,CASRQRQDSPLHF,TGTGCCAGCAGGCAGCGACAGGATTCACCCCTCCACTTT
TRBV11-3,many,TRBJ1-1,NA,CASSLGTLTEAFF,TGTGCCAGCAGCTTAGGGACACTCACTGAAGCTTTCTTT
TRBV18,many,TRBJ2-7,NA,CASSPGGAAEQYF,TGTGCCAGCTCCCCAGGGGGGGCGGCCGAGCAGTACTTC
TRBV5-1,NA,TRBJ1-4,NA,CASSQRQTATNEKLFF,TGCGCCAGCAGCCAGAGACAGACAGCAACTAATGAAAAACTGTTTTTT
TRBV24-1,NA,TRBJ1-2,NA,CATSDPPGGEHGYTF,TGTGCCACCAGTGATCCCCCCGGAGGGGAACATGGCTACACCTTC
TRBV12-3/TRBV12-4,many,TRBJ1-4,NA,CASSYQGGEKLFF,TGTGCCAGCAGTTATCAGGGAGGCGAAAAACTGTTTTTT
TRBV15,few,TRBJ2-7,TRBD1,CATSRGQGSEQYF,TGTGCCACCAGCAGGGGACAGGGATCGGAGCAGTACTTC
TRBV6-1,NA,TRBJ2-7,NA,CASRVRDTGWVTYEQYF,TGTGCCAGCAGGGTCCGGGACACTGGCTGGGTAACCTACGAGCAGTACTTC
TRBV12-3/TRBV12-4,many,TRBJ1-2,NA,CASSPRGGAYGYTF,TGTGCCAGCAGTCCCCGCGGAGGGGCCTATGGCTACACCTTC
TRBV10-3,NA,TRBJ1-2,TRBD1,CAINRDRGSDGYTF,TGTGCCATCAATAGAGACAGGGGGTCAGATGGCTACACCTTC
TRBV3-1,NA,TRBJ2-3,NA,CASSHRESADTQYF,TGTGCCAGCAGCCACAGGGAGTCGGCAGATACGCAGTATTTT
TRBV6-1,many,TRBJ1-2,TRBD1,CASTGQVGYGYTF,TGTGCCAGCACCGGACAGGTGGGCTATGGCTACACCTTC
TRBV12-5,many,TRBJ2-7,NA,CASGGQRLQEQYF,TGTGCTAGTGGGGGTCAGAGGCTGCAGGAGCAGTACTTC
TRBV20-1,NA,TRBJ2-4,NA,CSASAGNKNIQYF,TGCAGTGCTAGTGCCGGGAACAAAAACATTCAGTACTTC
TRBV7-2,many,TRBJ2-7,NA,CASSLAGLTYEQYF,TGTGCCAGCAGCTTAGCAGGGCTCACCTACGAGCAGTACTTC
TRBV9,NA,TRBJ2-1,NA,CASSVEAGISYNEQFF,TGTGCCAGCAGCGTAGAGGCAGGTATCTCCTACAATGAGCAGTTCTTC
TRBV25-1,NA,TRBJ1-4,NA,CASSDRQTINEKLFF,TGTGCCAGCAGTGACAGACAGACCATTAATGAAAAACTGTTTTTT
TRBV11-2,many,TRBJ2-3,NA,CASSFSIAQLTDTQYF,TGTGCCAGCAGCTTTTCCATAGCGCAACTCACAGATACGCAGTATTTT
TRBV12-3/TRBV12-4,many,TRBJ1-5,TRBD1,CASSSGTASNQPQHF,TGTGCCAGCAGTTCCGGGACAGCCAGCAATCAGCCCCAGCATTTT
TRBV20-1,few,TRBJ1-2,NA,CSARDYRLYGYTF,TGCAGTGCTAGAGATTATCGCCTTTATGGCTACACCTTC
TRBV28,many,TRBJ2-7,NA,CASSLLANSYEQYF,TGTGCCAGCAGTTTACTGGCTAACTCCTACGAGCAGTACTTC
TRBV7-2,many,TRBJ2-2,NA,CASSSRGSTGELFF,TGTGCCAGCAGCTCCAGGGGTTCCACCGGGGAGCTGTTTTTT
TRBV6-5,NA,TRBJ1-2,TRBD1,CASSYSRTGEGYGYTF,TGTGCCAGCAGTTACTCTCGGACAGGGGAGGGCTATGGCTACACCTTC
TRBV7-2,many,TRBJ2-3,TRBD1,CASSPDRSTDTQYF,TGTGCCAGCAGCCCGGACAGGAGCACAGATACGCAGTATTTT
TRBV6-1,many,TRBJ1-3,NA,CASGRDYSGNTIYF,TGTGCCAGCGGAAGGGACTACTCTGGAAACACCATATATTTT
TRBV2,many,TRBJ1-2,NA,CASSEDVYGYTF,TGTGCCAGCAGTGAAGATGTCTATGGCTACACCTTC
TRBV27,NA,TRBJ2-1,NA,CASSFRGGSPYNEQFF,TGTGCCAGCAGTTTCCGGGGAGGATCACCCTACAATGAGCAGTTCTTC
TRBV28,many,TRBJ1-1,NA,CASSSRAAYTEAFF,TGTGCCAGCAGCTCCCGGGCGGCGTACACTGAAGCTTTCTTT
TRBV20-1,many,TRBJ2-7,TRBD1,CSARDFQGAYEQYF,TGCAGTGCTAGAGATTTCCAGGGGGCTTACGAGCAGTACTTC
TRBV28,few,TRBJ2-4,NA,CASSSKTKNIQYF,TGTGCCAGCAGCTCCAAGACAAAAAACATTCAGTACTTC
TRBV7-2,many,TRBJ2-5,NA,CASSLVLKETQYF,TGTGCCAGCAGCTTAGTGTTGAAAGAGACCCAGTACTTC
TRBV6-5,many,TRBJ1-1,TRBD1,CASSYVPGTGIEAFF,TGTGCCAGCAGTTACGTTCCCGGGACAGGGATTGAAGCTTTCTTT
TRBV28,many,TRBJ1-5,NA,CASSFRGAGNQPQHF,TGTGCCAGCAGTTTCCGGGGGGCCGGCAATCAGCCCCAGCATTTT
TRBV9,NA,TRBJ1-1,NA,CASSKLTMNTEAFF,TGTGCCAGCAGCAAACTTACCATGAACACTGAAGCTTTCTTT
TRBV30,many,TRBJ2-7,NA,CAWSVRGYEQYF,TGTGCCTGGAGTGTAAGGGGCTACGAGCAGTACTTC
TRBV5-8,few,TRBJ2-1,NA,CASSSILSSYNEQFF,TGTGCCAGCAGCTCAATACTAAGCTCCTACAATGAGCAGTTCTTC
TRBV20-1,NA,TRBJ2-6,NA,CSASLGFSSSGANVLTF,TGCAGTGCTAGTTTAGGCTTTTCCAGCTCTGGGGCCAACGTCCTGACTTTC
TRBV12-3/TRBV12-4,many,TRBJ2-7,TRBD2,CASRQLAGRGEQYF,TGTGCCAGCAGACAACTAGCGGGGCGGGGCGAGCAGTACTTC
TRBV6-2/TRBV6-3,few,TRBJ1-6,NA,CASISAGLETPLHF,TGTGCCAGCATTTCGGCAGGTCTGGAAACACCCCTCCACTTT
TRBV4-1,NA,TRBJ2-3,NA,CASSQGIPHGSVADTQYF,TGCGCCAGCAGCCAAGGGATCCCTCACGGGAGTGTGGCCGATACGCAGTATTTT
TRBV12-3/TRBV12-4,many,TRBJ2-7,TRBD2,CASSLTSGRAEQYF,TGTGCCAGCAGTTTGACTAGCGGGAGGGCCGAGCAGTACTTC
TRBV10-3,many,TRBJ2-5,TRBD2,CAISEGLEETQYF,TGTGCCATCAGCGAGGGACTAGAGGAGACCCAGTACTTC
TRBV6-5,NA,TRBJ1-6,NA,CASSYLREGSYNSPLHF,TGTGCCAGCAGTTACTTAAGAGAAGGTTCCTATAATTCACCCCTCCACTTT
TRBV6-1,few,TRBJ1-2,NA,CASSEHRGDGYTF,TGTGCCAGCAGTGAACACAGAGGGGATGGCTACACCTTC
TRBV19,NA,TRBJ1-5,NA,CASSQTSNQPQHF,TGTGCCAGTAGTCAGACTAGCAATCAGCCCCAGCATTTT
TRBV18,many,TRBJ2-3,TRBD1,CASSPSYRGTDTQYF,TGTGCCAGCTCACCATCCTACAGGGGAACAGATACGCAGTATTTT
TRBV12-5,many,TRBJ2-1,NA,CASGSWDSPNEQFF,TGTGCTAGTGGTTCGTGGGACTCCCCAAATGAGCAGTTCTTC
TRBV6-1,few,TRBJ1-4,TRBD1,CASRDLNDRGANEKLFF,TGTGCCAGCAGGGATCTAAATGACAGGGGGGCTAATGAAAAACTGTTTTTT
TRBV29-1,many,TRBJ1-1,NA,CSVPRGLGFQNTEAFF,TGCAGCGTCCCACGGGGGTTGGGGTTTCAGAACACTGAAGCTTTCTTT